Presented here are 2 T cell receptor beta chains from one specimen sequenced in a study of human T cells and chemical hapten exposure. Indicated time point: healthy volunteer bleed at 6 weeks. Before extraction, the whole blood was not fractionated, and total RNA was taken from it. TCRdb reprocessed the RACE reads via MiXCR and lists one record per CDR3 protein. The table has about 70,000 distinct CDR3 sequences, about 6.5% seen once. The material sequenced was whole blood. All receptors derive from a female donor in good health. Some clones in this sample may be carry-over from other donors' samples.

This clonotype appeared a few times. This chain joins TRBV12-3 or TRBV12-4 and TRBJ2-3, with D perhaps TRBD1 (6 bases). Deletions cut 6 bases from V and 6 bases from J, with 10 bases between. The CDR3 contains 12 residues. The CDR3 DNA follows: TGTGCCAGCAGAAACAGGGAGGATACGCAGTATTTT. It yields the protein CASRNREDTQYF.

In its sample, this clonotype was seen a few times. This chain links TRBV6-6 with TRBJ2-2; D is ambiguous. This CDR3 has 13 residues. The ends were cut back, 2 bases at V and 5 bases at J, with 6 bases in the middle. Germline loops: CDR1 MNHNY, CDR2 SVGAGI (reference sequence). DNA for the CDR3: TGTGCCAGCAGTTACGGTTCTACCGGGGAGCTGTTTTTT. Its protein is CASSYGSTGELFF.